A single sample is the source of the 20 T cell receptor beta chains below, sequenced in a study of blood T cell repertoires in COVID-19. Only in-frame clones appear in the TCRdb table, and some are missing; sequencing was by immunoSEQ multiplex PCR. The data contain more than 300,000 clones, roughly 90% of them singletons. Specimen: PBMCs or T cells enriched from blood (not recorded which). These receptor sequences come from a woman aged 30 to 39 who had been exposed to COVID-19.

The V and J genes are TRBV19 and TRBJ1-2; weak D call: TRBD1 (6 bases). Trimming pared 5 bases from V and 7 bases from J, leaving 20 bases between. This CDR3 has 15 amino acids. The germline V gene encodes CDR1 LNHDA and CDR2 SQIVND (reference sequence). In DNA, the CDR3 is TGTGCCAGTAGTCCTCAACAGGGAACTGAATTTGGCTACACCTTC. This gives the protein CASSPQQGTEFGYTF.

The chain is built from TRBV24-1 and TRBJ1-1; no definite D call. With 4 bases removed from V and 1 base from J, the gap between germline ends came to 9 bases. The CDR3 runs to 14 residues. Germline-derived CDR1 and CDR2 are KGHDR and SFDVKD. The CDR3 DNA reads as TGTGCCACCAGTGACCCATCCCAGAACACTGAAGCTTTCTTT. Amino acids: CATSDPSQNTEAFF.

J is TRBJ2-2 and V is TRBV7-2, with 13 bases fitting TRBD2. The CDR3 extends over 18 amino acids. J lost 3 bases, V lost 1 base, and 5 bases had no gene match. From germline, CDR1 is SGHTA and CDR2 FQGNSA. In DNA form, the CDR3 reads TGTGCCAGCAGCTTAGATAGCGGACTAGCGGGGGACACCGGGGAGCTGTTTTTT. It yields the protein CASSLDSGLAGDTGELFF.

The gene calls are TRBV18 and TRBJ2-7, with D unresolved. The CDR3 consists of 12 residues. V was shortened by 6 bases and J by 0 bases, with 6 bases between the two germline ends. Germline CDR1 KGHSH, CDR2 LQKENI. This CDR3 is CASSLSSYEQYF. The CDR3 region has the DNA TGTGCCAGCTCCCTTAGCTCCTACGAGCAGTACTTC.

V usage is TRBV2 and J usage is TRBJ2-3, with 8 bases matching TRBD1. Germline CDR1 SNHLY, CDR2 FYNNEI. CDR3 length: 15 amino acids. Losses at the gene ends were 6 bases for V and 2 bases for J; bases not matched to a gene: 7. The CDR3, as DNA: TGTGCCAGCAGCCTTGACAGGGGTCCCACAGATACGCAGTATTTT. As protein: CASSLDRGPTDTQYF.

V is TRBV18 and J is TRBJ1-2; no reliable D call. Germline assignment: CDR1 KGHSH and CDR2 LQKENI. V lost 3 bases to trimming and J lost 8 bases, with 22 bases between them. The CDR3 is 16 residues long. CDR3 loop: CASSPVGQPSIGGYTF. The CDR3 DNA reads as TGTGCCAGCTCACCGGTTGGGCAGCCCTCTATAGGAGGCTACACCTTC.

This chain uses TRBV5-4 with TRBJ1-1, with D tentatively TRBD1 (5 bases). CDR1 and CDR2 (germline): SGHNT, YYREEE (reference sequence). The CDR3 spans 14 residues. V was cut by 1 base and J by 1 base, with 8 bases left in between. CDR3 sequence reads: CASSLLQENTEAFF. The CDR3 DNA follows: TGTGCCAGCAGCTTGTTACAGGAGAACACTGAAGCTTTCTTT.

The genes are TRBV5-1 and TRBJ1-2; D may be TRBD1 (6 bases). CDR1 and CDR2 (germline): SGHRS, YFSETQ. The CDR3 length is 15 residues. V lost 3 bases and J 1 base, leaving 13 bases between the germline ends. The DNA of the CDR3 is TGCGCCAGCAGCTCAGGGGCAGGCCTTAACTATGGCTACACCTTC. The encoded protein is CASSSGAGLNYGYTF.

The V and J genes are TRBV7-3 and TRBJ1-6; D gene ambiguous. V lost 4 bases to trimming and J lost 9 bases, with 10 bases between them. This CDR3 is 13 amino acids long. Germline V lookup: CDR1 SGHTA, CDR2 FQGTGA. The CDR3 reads CASSSIVSSPLHF. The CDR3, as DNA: TGTGCCAGCAGCTCCATTGTTTCTTCACCCCTCCACTTT.

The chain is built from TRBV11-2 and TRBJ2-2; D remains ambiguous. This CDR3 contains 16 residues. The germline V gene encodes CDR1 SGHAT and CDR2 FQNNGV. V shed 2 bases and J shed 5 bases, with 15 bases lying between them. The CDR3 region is CASSLFPAGETGELFF. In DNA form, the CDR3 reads TGTGCCAGCAGCTTATTCCCAGCTGGAGAAACCGGGGAGCTGTTTTTT.

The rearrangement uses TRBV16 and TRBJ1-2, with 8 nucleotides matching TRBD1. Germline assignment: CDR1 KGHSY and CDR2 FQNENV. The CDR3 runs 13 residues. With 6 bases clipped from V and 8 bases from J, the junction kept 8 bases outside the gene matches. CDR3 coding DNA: TGTGCCAGCAGTCTCGGACAGGGCTACGGCTACACCTTC. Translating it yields CASSLGQGYGYTF.

In nucleotides, the CDR3 is TGTGCCAGCAGCTTATCCCAGGGGCAAAGGGCATACGAGCAGTACTTC. This codes for CASSLSQGQRAYEQYF. V is TRBV7-3 and J is TRBJ2-7, with D possibly TRBD1 on 6 matching bases. CDR3 length: 16 residues. Germline assignment: CDR1 SGHTA and CDR2 FQGTGA. V lost 2 bases to trimming and J lost 4 bases, with 18 bases between them.

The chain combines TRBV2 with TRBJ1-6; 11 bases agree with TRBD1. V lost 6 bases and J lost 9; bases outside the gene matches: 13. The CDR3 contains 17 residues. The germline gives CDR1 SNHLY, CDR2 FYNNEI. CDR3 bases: TGTGCCAGCAGCGGTGGGACAGGGGGAGTTCGGCGTTCACCCCTCCACTTT. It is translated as CASSGGTGGVRRSPLHF.

The CDR3 DNA sequence: TGTGCCAGCAGTGAACAACTAGCGGGGACCTCCTACGAGCAGTACTTC. It specifies CASSEQLAGTSYEQYF. The gene calls are TRBV6-1 and TRBJ2-7; 10 bases align to TRBD2. This CDR3 comprises 16 residues. Germline values: CDR1 MNHNS, CDR2 SASEGT. The V segment lost 2 bases and the J segment 0 bases; nucleotides outside the gene matches: 4.

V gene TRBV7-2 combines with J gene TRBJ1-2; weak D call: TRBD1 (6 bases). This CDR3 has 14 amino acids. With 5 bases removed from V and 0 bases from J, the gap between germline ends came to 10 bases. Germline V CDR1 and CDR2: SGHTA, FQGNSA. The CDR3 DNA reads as TGTGCCAGCAGCACCGGACAGTCTAACTATGGCTACACCTTC. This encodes CASSTGQSNYGYTF.

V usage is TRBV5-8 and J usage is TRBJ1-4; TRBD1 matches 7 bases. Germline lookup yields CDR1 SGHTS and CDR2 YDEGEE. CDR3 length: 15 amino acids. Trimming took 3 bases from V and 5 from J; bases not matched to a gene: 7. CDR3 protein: CASSSMDRLNEKLFF. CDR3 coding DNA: TGTGCCAGCAGCTCGATGGACAGGCTAAATGAAAAACTGTTTTTT. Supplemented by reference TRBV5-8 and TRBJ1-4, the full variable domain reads EAGVTQSPTHLIKTRGQQATLRCSPISGHTSVYWYQQALGLGLQFLLWYDEGEERNRGNFPPRFSGRQFPNYSSELNVNALELEDSALYLCASSSMDRLNEKLFFGSGTQLSVL.

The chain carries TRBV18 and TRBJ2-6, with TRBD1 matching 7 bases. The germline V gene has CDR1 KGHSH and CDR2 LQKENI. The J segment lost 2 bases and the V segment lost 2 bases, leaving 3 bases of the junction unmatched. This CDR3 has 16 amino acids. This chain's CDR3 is CASSPTGQTGANVLTF. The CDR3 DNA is TGTGCCAGCTCACCAACGGGACAGACTGGGGCCAACGTCCTGACTTTC. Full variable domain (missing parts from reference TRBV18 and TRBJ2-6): NAGVMQNPRHLVRRRGQEARLRCSPMKGHSHVYWYRQLPEEGLKFMVYLQKENIIDESGMPKERFSAEFPKEGPSILRIQQVVRGDSAAYFCASSPTGQTGANVLTFGAGSRLTVL.

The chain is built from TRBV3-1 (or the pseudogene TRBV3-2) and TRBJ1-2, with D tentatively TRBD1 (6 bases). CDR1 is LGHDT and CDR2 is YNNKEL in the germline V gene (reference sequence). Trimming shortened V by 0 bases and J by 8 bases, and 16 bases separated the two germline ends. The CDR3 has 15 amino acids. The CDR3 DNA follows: TGTGCCAGCAGCCAAGATCGGAACAGGGTTAACGGCTACACCTTC. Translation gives CASSQDRNRVNGYTF.

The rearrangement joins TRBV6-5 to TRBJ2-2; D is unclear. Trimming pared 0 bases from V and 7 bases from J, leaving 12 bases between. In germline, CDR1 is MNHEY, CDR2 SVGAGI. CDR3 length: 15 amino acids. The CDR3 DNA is TGTGCCAGCAGTTACTCGTGGTCCCGAGACGGGGAGCTGTTTTTT. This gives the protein CASSYSWSRDGELFF.

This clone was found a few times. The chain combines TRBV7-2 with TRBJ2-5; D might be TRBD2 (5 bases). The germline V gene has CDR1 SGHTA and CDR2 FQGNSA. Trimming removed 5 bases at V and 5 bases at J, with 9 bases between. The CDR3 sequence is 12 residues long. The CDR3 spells CASSHSGETQYF. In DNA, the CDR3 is TGTGCCAGCAGCCACTCGGGGGAGACCCAGTACTTC.